The clone carrying this TCR beta chain was seen a few times. Its specificity is unknown. Each CDR3 protein is one row after TCRdb ran MiXCR on the 5' RACE reads. The table shows 300,000 to 400,000 distinct CDR3 sequences, with 25% to 30% occurring only once. These data belong to a study of T-cell memory formation after mild COVID-19. Broader study findings: Second-wave clones that peaked on day 37 lacked confirmed SARS-CoV-2 specificity.

From germline, CDR1 is LNHDA and CDR2 SQIVND (reference sequence). CDR3 size: 13 residues. Trimming removed 0 bases from V and 1 base from J, with 4 bases in between. This clonotype was sampled from an adult woman who had mild COVID-19 (a few samples of this study predate the infection). Cell type and time point are not known. The chain uses TRBV19 and TRBJ2-7; D unclear. The sequencing sample was made of PBMCs or a T cell subset sorted from them (not recorded which). DNA for the CDR3: TGTGCCAGTAGTATAGACGGTTCCTACGAGCAGTACTTC. It codes for CASSIDGSYEQYF.